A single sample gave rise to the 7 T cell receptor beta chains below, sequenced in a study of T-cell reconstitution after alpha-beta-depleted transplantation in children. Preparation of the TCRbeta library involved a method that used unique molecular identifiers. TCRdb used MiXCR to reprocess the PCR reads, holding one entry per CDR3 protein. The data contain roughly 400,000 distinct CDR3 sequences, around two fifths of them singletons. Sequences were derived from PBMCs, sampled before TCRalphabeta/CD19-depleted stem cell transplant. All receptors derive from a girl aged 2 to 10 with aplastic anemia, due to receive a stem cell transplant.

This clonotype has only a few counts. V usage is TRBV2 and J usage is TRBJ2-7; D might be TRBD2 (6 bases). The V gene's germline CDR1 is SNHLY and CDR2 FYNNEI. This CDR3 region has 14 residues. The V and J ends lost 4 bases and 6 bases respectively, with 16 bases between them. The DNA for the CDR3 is TGTGCCAGCAGTGGACTAGTCAGGAGTTCCGAGCAGTACTTC. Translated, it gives CASSGLVRSSEQYF.

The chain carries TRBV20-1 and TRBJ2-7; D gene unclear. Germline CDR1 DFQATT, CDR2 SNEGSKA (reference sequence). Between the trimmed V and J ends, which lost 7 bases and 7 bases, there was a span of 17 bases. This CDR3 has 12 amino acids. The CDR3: CSEASGPGEQYF. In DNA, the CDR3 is TGCAGTGAGGCTAGTGGCCCCGGGGAGCAGTACTTC.

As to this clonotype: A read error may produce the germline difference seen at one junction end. The CDR3 reads CSARVGGNYGDTF. CDR3 nucleotide sequence: TGCAGTGCTAGAGTAGGGGGTAACTATGGCGACACCTTC. The V and J genes are TRBV20-1 and TRBJ1-2; tentative D call: TRBD1 (6 bases). The V gene's germline CDR1 is DFQATT and CDR2 SNEGSKA (reference sequence). This CDR3 is 13 amino acids long.

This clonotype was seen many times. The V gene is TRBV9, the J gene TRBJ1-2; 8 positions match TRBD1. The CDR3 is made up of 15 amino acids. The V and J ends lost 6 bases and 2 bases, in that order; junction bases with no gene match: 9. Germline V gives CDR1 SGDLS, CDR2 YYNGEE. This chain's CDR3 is CASTPRTGQNYGYTF. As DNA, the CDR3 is TGTGCCAGCACCCCACGGACAGGGCAAAACTATGGCTACACCTTC.

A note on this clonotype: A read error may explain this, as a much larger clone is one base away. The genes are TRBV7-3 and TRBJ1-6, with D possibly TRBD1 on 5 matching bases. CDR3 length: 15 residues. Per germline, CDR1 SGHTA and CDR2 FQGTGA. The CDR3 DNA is TGTGCCAGCAGCTTACGTCAGGGAGGGGATTCACCCCACCACTTT. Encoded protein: CASSLRQGGDSPHHF.

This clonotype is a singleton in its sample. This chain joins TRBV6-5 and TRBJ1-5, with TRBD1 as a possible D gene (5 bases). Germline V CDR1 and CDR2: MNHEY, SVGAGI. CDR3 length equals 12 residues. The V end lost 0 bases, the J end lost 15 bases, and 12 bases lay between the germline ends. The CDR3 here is CASSYSSREWHF. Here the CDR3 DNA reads TGTGCCAGCAGTTACTCGAGCAGGGAGTGGCATTTT.

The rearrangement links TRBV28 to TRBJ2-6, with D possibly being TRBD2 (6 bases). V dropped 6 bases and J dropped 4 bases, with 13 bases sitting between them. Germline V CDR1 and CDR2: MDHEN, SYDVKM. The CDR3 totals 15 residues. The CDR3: CASSPEGYGANVLTF. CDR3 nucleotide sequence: TGTGCCAGCAGCCCGGAGGGGTACGGGGCCAACGTCCTGACTTTC.